This note documents a single T cell receptor beta chain sequence. Its specific antigen is unknown. Base qualities were left out, and no much larger clone turns up one base away. This entry comes from a study of blood T cell repertoires in COVID-19 (dated by TCRdb to 2020 to 2022). Regarding the research as a whole: Collaborator samples came from the United States, Italy and Spain and covered acute and convalescent phases of COVID-19. The prospective study material was composed of cDNA or gDNA derived from T cells, B-cell-depleted T cells, or PBMCs. Subjects who had been exposed to COVID-19, were actively infected with it, or had recovered from it provided the deeply sampled blood TCRbeta repertoires that made up the dataset. The repertoires were made available in a free public database intended to serve as a resource for research on the immune response to SARS-CoV-2. The samples were drawn from the first 160 participants of the ongoing ImmuneRACE study and from some 1,300 subjects provided by 6 global collaborators. Sample metadata almost always included a de-identified subject ID, COVID-19 status, age in years and sex. Where HLA class I and class II types were available, the types were taken from metadata supplied by the sample provider, not from assay-based typing.

Overall results and qualifications from the work: Clinical and demographic metadata were provided uncurated, with the amount varying by source and participant.

Samples from volunteer blood donors who had recovered from COVID-19 were contributed by a second Seattle source. The collaborating institutions used their own protocols to collect whole blood in K2EDTA tubes. For TCRbeta analysis, collaborators shipped samples as frozen whole blood, isolated PBMCs, or DNA extracted from either of those sample types. The immunoSEQ Assay, a bias-controlled multiplex PCR, was used to amplify TCRbeta CDR3 regions from genomic DNA. The paper's processing steps were these. Nucleated cell counts per sample were estimated from amplification of reference gene primers within the assay. To quantify the absolute abundance of each unique TCRbeta CDR3 rearrangement, sequence reads were collapsed and filtered. For each sample, productive Simpson clonality was calculated by taking the square root of Simpson's diversity index across productive rearrangements. As stored in TCRdb, this immuneACCESS dataset retains in-frame rearrangements with V and J assigned. A fraction of the clones does not appear; measured against another copy, unresolved V genes explain less than half of the discrepancy, and the remainder lacks a known reason. For V, J and clone size, that table is used; D and trimming come from the DNA. For this sample there are about 240,000 clones; approximately 83% appear just once. Just over 3% of the sample goes to the ten largest clones.

The CDR3 contains 15 residues, cysteine and phenylalanine counted. The sequence is cut down to CDR3 DNA, 45 bases in frame from base 1. Trimming removed 3 bases from V and 5 bases from J, leaving 13 bases between the germline ends. Taken from the germline V gene (reference sequence), the CDR1 and CDR2 loops are LNHDA and SQIVND. The V and J segments used are TRBV19 and TRBJ1-4, with TRBD1 perhaps the D gene, on 6 matching bases. This TCR derives from a woman aged 30 to 39 who had recovered from COVID-19. The sequenced sample was peripheral blood. The CDR3 region reads CASSIMGASNEKLFF. The nucleotides are TGTGCCAGTAGTATCATGGGGGCGTCCAATGAAAAACTGTTTTTT.